The sequence of this T cell receptor (beta chain) was determined in a study of beta chain features in type 1 diabetes. Study findings and constraints: Possibly, sequencing cDNA over-represented cells that had high TCR expression levels. In all four CD4+ subsets, TCRB CDR3 length was significantly, moderately reduced in type 1 diabetes. VDJ junctions sequenced from type 1 diabetes patients showed fewer insertions and more deletions. Researchers reported that naive, central memory and Treg TCRB repertoires appeared more similar in patients than in healthy donors.

Remarks on this clone: Its antigen is currently unknown.

Isolated RNA was reverse transcribed in full, so expressed TCRB transcripts were sequenced. Sequencing was performed with immunoSEQ multiplex PCR; in TCRdb, only in-frame clones are kept and a portion is missing. The sample has 60,000 or so clones; around half are singletons. Input material: Tregs from blood. The TCR originated in a middle-aged woman with type 1 diabetes.

CDR3 sequence: CASSSTANYGYTF. Here the CDR3 DNA reads TGTGCCAGCAGCTCGACAGCTAACTATGGCTACACCTTC. The V call is TRBV7-9, the J call TRBJ1-2, with a weak D call TRBD1 (5 bases). Germline V gene sequence: CDR1 SEHNR, CDR2 FQNEAQ (reference sequence). V lost 4 bases and J lost 0, with 6 bases in between. This CDR3 is built from 13 residues.